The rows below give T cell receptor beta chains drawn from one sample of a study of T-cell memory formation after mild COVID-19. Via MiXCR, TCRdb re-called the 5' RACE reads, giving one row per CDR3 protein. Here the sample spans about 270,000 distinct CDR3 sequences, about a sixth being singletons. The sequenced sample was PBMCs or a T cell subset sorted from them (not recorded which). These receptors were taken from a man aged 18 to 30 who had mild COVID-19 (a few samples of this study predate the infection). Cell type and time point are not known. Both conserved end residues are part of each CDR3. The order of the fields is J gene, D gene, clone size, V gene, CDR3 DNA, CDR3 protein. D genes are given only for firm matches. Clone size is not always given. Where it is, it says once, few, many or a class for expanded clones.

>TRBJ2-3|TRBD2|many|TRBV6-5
TGTGCCAGCACCACTAGCGGGGCAGATACGCAGTATTTT
CASTTSGADTQYF
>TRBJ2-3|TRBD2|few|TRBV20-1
TGCAGTGCTTCAGCGGGGGGCACAGATACGCAGTATTTT
CSASAGGTDTQYF
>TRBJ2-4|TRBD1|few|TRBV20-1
TGCAGTGCTACACCGGGACAGGGGCAAAACATTCAGTACTTC
CSATPGQGQNIQYF
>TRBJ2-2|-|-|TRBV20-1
TGCAGTGTCGTGCCTGGCATCAACACCGGGGAGCTGTTTTTT
CSVVPGINTGELFF
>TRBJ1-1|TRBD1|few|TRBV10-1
TGCGCCAAACCACAGGGGTGGGATACTGAAGCTTTCTTT
CAKPQGWDTEAFF
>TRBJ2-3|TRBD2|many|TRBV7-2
TGTGCCAGCAGCTCGACTAGCGGGGGTGGAGATACGCAGTATTTT
CASSSTSGGGDTQYF
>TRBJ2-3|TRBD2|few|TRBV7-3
TGTGCCAGCAGCCTAACGACTAGCGTCGCAGATACGCAGTATTTT
CASSLTTSVADTQYF
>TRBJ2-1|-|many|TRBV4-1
TGCGCCAGCAGCCACTACAATGAGCAGTTCTTC
CASSHYNEQFF
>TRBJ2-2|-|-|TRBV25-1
TGTGCCAGCAGTGAATCTCGGCGAGGGGAATCATCCACCGGGGAGCTGTTTTTT
CASSESRRGESSTGELFF
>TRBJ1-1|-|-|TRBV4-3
TGCGCCAGCAGCCAAGACCCCTCCATCCCGAACACTGAAGCTTTATTT
CASSQDPSIPNTEALF
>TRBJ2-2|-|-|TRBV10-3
TGTGCCACCCGGACAGAGAACACCGGGGAGCTGTTTTTT
CATRTENTGELFF
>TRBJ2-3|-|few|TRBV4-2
TGTGCCAGCAGCCAAGTTTTCTCTACGGGTACTAGCACAGATACGCAGTATTTT
CASSQVFSTGTSTDTQYF
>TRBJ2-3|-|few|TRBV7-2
TGTGCCAGCAGCACCCGACGAGGAACAGATACGCAGTATTTT
CASSTRRGTDTQYF
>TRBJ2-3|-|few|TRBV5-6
TGTGCCAGCAGCCTACGACGCAAGGATAGCACAGATACGCAGTATTTT
CASSLRRKDSTDTQYF
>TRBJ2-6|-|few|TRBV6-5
TGTGCCAGCAGGGGTGCAGAGTCTGGGGCCAACGTCCTGACTTTC
CASRGAESGANVLTF
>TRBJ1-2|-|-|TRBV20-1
TGCAGTGCTAGAGATTATAGGGACGGACACTATGGCTACACCTTC
CSARDYRDGHYGYTF
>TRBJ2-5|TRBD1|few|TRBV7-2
TGTGCCAGCAGCTTAGACAGGGGGCTTGAGACCCAGTACTTC
CASSLDRGLETQYF
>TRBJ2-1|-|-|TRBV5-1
TGCGCCAGCAGCTCCGGGCTAAGAGAGTTCTTC
CASSSGLREFF
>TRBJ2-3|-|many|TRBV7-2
TGTGCCAGCAGCCCCCGCCGGGGGCGGAGCACAGATACGCAGTATTTT
CASSPRRGRSTDTQYF
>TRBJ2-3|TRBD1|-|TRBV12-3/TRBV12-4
TGTGCCAGCAGTGCAACAGGGGGCCTTACGCAGTATTTT
CASSATGGLTQYF
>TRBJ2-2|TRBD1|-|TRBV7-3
TGTGCCAGCAGTCAACCTAAGGGACAGGGGACCGGGGAGCTGTTTTTT
CASSQPKGQGTGELFF
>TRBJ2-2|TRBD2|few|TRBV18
TGTGCCAGCTCAACGAGCGGGGGCTTGTTCACCGGGGAGCTGTTTTTT
CASSTSGGLFTGELFF
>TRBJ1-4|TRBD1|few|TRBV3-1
TGTGCCAGCAGCCCCGGAGCAGGGGGCGGCGAAAAACTGTTTTTT
CASSPGAGGGEKLFF
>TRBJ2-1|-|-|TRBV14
TGTGCCAGCAGCCAAGTTTCAGGGGTGCAGTTCTTC
CASSQVSGVQFF
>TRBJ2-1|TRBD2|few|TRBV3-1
TGTGCCAGCAGCCCTAGCGGGGGGAGCTCCTACAATGAGCAGTTCTTC
CASSPSGGSSYNEQFF
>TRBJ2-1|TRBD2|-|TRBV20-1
TGCAGTGCTAGAGATGCGGGGGGCTCCTACAATGAGCAGTTCTTC
CSARDAGGSYNEQFF
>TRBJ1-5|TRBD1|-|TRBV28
TGTGCCAGCAGAAACCGGGACAGGGGCTATAGCAATCAGCCCCAGCATTTT
CASRNRDRGYSNQPQHF
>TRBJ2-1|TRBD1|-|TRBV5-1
TGCGCCAGCAGCTTAGGGACAGGGATCTGGAATGAGCAGTTCTTC
CASSLGTGIWNEQFF
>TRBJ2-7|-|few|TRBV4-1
TGCGCCAGCAGCCCCGGGGGCAGACCCTACGAGCAGTACTTC
CASSPGGRPYEQYF
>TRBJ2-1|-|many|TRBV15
TGTGCCACCAGCAAGGGGGAGTTCTACAATGAGCAGTTCTTC
CATSKGEFYNEQFF
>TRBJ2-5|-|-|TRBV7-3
TGTGCCACCCAAAGAGGACCAAAATATTTAGAGACCCAGTACTTC
CATQRGPKYLETQYF
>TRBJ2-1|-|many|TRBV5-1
TGCGCCAGCGCCGGCCATAATTTTCGGCAGTTCTTC
CASAGHNFRQFF
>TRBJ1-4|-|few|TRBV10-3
TGTGCCATCAGTGGAGGAACCAACGAAAAACTGTTTTTT
CAISGGTNEKLFF
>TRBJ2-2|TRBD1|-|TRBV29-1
TGCAGCGTTACAATCGGGACAGGTCACACCGGGGAGCTGTTTTTT
CSVTIGTGHTGELFF
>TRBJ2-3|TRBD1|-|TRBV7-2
TGTGCCAGCAGCTTCCCGGGACAGGGGCCAGATACGCAGTATTTT
CASSFPGQGPDTQYF
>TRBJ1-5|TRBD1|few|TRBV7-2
TGTGCCAGCAGCAATCGGACAGGGGTCGCCAATCAGCCCCAGCATTTT
CASSNRTGVANQPQHF
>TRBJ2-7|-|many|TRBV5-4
TGTGCCAGCAGCTCCACGACAGCCTACGAGCAGTACTTC
CASSSTTAYEQYF
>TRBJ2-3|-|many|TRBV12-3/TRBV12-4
TGTGCCAGCGGTCGGGGAGGAAGACCTGACACAGATACGCAGTATTTT
CASGRGGRPDTDTQYF
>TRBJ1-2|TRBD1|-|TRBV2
TGTGCCAGCAGAGCAGACAGGGGAGGGTTCTATGGCTACACCTTC
CASRADRGGFYGYTF
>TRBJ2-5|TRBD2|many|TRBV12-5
TGTGCTAGTGGCCGAGGACTAGCGGGACAGACCCAGTACTTC
CASGRGLAGQTQYF
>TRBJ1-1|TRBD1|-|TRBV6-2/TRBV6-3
TGTGCCAGCAGTCTCGGACAGGGCCGGGGCACTGAAGCTTTCTTT
CASSLGQGRGTEAFF